This TCR beta chain was captured in a study of technical replicates of blood from several donors. This CDR3 is 14 amino acids long. Per germline, CDR1 SNHLY and CDR2 FYNNEI. With 4 bases removed from V and 2 bases from J, the gap between germline ends came to 12 bases. The method was immunoSEQ multiplex PCR; TCRdb's version includes in-frame clones alone and lacks a portion of them. The data hold 55,000 to 75,000 clones, with around 87% observed a single time. V and J are TRBV2 and TRBJ2-7; tentative D call: TRBD2 (5 bases). The TCR sequence derives from a human donor in good health. Some clones in this sample may be carry-over from other donors' samples. The sample was PBMCs. CDR3 bases: TGTGCCAGCAGTGTTGGCCCCGGGGCCTACGAGCAGTACTTC. Its translation is CASSVGPGAYEQYF.